This T cell receptor beta chain was profiled in a study of cytomegalovirus exposure and HLA in healthy donors. Whole-study context: The same platform was used for the roughly 130 validation repertoires as for the 666 first-cohort repertoires, as reported in a later analysis. Findings and caveats of the study: The tendency of first-cohort TCR clusters to co-occur in the roughly 130 validation repertoires emerged from a later analysis. Reports showed the classifier diagnosing cytomegalovirus status with high specificity and sensitivity. In vitro confirmation showed three CMV-associated chains to be CMV antigen specific.

A note on this clone: Its cognate antigen is unknown.

Only in-frame clones appear in the TCRdb table, and some are missing; sequencing was by immunoSEQ multiplex PCR. The sample has 120,000 or so clones, about 96% seen once; the top ten hold about 1.7%. The V and J ends lost 2 bases and 7 bases respectively, with 11 bases between them. This CDR3 region has 14 residues. Germline lookup yields CDR1 KGHSH and CDR2 LQKENI. The specimen sequenced was PBMCs. The chain joins TRBV18 to TRBJ1-4; a possible D gene is TRBD1 (6 bases). This clonotype originated in a man aged 18 to 29 in good health and CMV-seronegative. CDR3 sequence reads: CASSPGRGGEKLFF. CDR3 in DNA: TGTGCCAGCTCACCAGGCAGGGGTGGTGAAAAACTGTTTTTT. The variable domain in full, with the rest retrieved from reference TRBV18 and TRBJ1-4, is NAGVMQNPRHLVRRRGQEARLRCSPMKGHSHVYWYRQLPEEGLKFMVYLQKENIIDESGMPKERFSAEFPKEGPSILRIQQVVRGDSAAYFCASSPGRGGEKLFFGSGTQLSVL.